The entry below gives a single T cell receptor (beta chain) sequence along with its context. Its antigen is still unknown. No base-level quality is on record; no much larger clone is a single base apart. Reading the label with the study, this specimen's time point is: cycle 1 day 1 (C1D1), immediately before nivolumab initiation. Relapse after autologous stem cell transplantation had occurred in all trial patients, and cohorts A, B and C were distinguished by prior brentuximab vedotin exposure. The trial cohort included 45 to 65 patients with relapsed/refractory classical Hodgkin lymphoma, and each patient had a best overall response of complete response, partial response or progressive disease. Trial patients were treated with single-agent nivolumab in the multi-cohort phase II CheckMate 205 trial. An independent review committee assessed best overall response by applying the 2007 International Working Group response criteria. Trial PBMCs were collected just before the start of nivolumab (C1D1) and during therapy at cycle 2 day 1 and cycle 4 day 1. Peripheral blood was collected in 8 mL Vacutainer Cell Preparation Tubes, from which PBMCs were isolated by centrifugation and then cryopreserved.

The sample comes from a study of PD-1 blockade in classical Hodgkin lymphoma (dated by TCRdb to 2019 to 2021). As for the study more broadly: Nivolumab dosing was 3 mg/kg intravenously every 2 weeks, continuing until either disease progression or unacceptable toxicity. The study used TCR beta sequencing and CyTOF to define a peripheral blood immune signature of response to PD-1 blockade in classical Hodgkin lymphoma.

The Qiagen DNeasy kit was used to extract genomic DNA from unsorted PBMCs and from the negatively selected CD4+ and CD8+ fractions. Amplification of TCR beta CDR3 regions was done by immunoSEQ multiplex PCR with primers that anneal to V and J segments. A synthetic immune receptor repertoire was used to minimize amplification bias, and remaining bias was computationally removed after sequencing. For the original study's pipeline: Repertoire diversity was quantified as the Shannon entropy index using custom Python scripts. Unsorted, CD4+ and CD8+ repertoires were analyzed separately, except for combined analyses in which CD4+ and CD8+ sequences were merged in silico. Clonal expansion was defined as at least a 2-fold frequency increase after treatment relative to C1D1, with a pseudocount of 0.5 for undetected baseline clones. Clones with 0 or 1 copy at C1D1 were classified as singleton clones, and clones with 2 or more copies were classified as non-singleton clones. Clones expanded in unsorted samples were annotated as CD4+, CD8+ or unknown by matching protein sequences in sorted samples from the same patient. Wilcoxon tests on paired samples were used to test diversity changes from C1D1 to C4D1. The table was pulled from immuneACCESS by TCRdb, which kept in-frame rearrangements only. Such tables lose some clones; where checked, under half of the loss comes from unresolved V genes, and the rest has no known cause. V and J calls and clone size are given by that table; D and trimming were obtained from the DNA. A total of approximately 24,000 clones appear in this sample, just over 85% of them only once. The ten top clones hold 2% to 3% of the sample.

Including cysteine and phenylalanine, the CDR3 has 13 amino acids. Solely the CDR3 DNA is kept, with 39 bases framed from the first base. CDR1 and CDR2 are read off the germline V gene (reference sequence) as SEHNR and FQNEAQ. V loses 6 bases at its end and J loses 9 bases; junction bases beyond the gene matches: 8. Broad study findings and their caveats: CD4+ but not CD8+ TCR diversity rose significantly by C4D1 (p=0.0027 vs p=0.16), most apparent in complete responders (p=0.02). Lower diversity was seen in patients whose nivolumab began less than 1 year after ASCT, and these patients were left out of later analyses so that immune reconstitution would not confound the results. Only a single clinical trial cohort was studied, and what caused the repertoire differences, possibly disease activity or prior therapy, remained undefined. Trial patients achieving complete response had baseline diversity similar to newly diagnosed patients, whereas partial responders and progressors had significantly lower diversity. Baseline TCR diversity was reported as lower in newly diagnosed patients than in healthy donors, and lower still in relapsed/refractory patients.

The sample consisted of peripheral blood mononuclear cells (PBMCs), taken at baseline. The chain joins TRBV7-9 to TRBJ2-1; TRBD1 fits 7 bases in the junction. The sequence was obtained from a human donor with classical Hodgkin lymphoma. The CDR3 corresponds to CASRDTGAGEQFF. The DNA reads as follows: TGTGCCAGCAGAGACACAGGGGCCGGTGAGCAGTTCTTC.